This T cell receptor beta chain came from a study of T-cell reconstitution after alpha-beta-depleted transplantation in children. Broader study findings: Several hundred graft clones that had expanded were reportedly the source of alpha-beta T cells about two months after transplant.

TCRbeta library construction was performed incorporating unique molecular identifiers. TCRdb ran MiXCR on the PCR reads and lists one entry per CDR3 protein. The sample records roughly 120,000 distinct CDR3 sequences, approximately 10% being singletons. This clonotype has more than one count but fewer than ten. Its matching antigen is unknown. The CDR3 is 15 amino acids. The ends lost 5 bases at V and 5 bases at J; junction bases unmatched: 9. The sequence came from a boy aged 2 to 10 with acute lymphoblastic leukemia, due to receive a stem cell transplant. The rearrangement uses TRBV12-3 or TRBV12-4 and TRBJ2-1, with TRBD2 identical over 7 bases. The source was PBMCs, collected before TCRalphabeta/CD19-depleted stem cell transplant. This chain's CDR3 is CASSLRRSGNNEQFF. In DNA, the CDR3 is TGTGCCAGCAGTCTTAGACGGAGCGGGAACAATGAGCAGTTCTTC.